The 16 T cell receptor beta chains below all came from one sample that was sequenced in a study of a mutant IDH1 vaccine in newly diagnosed glioma (dated by TCRdb to the early 2020s). The library relied on the immunoSEQ multiplex PCR assay. This immuneACCESS table, as held by TCRdb, lists in-frame sequences with V and J called but not all clones. Of the missing ones, under half trace to an unresolved V gene in checked studies; the others have no known cause. The sample profile shows about 44,000 clones; approximately 90% of them were found once. The ten largest clones add up to 3% to 4% of the sample. No antigen has been assigned to these receptors. Reading the label with the study, this specimen's time point is: week 23, last vaccination. Each vaccine dose, consisting of 300 ug of a 20-mer mutant IDH1 peptide in Montanide, was administered subcutaneously with topical imiquimod. This specimen consisted of PBMCs, obtained from a glioma patient whose treatment included an IDH1 peptide vaccine. Source of these receptors: a middle-aged man with glioma.

This clone was counted once. This sequence joins TRBV9 and TRBJ1-2, with 10 nucleotides matching TRBD1. The CDR3 loop spans 14 amino acids. The ends lost 3 bases at V and 3 bases at J; junction bases unmatched: 2. The germline V gene encodes CDR1 SGDLS and CDR2 YYNGEE. CDR3 sequence (DNA): TGTGCCAGCAGCGCAGGACAGGGGGACTATGGCTACACCTTC. This sequence encodes CASSAGQGDYGYTF.

This clone occurred a few times. V is TRBV6-6 and J is TRBJ1-2; D is perhaps TRBD1 (5 bases). Germline assignment: CDR1 MNHNY and CDR2 SVGAGI (reference sequence). The CDR3 consists of 12 residues. Trimming removed 7 bases at V and 8 bases at J, with 14 bases between. CDR3 in amino acids: CASTLEGAGYTF. The CDR3 DNA sequence: TGTGCCAGCACCCTGGAAGGGGCCGGCTACACCTTC.

The V call is TRBV4-1, the J call TRBJ2-1; TRBD2 aligns across 8 bases. This CDR3 has 16 amino acids. Losses at the gene ends were 2 bases for V and 10 bases for J; bases not matched to a gene: 13. The germline gives CDR1 MGHRA, CDR2 YSYEKL. The CDR3, as DNA: TGCGCCAGCAGCCAACCCGGGGGGGCCGGGGGTGGCGAGCAGTTCTTC. It is translated as CASSQPGGAGGGEQFF.

This rearrangement joins TRBV28 to TRBJ2-1; the match to TRBD2 covers 10 bases. Germline-derived CDR1 and CDR2 are MDHEN and SYDVKM. The CDR3 extends over 16 amino acids. With 5 bases clipped from V and 0 bases from J, the junction kept 4 bases outside the gene matches. CDR3 residues: CASSGLAGDSYNEQFF. The DNA for the CDR3 is TGTGCCAGCAGTGGTCTAGCGGGAGACTCCTACAATGAGCAGTTCTTC. Supplemented by reference TRBV28 and TRBJ2-1, the full variable domain reads DVKVTQSSRYLVKRTGEKVFLECVQDMDHENMFWYRQDPGLGLRLIYFSYDVKMKEKGDIPEGYSVSREKKERFSLILESASTNQTSMYLCASSGLAGDSYNEQFFGPGTRLTVL.

This clone was counted only a few times. This chain uses TRBV19 with TRBJ1-5, with D possibly TRBD1 on 5 matching bases. The length of the CDR3 is 15 residues. In germline, CDR1 is LNHDA, CDR2 SQIVND (reference sequence). V lost 3 bases, J lost 7 bases, and 16 bases lay in between. The CDR3 loop is CASSMIGRQGQPQHF. The CDR3 DNA reads TGTGCCAGTAGTATGATCGGGAGGCAGGGACAGCCCCAGCATTTT.

The V call is TRBV10-3, the J call TRBJ2-7, with 7 bases that match TRBD1. After removal of 4 bases from V and 6 bases from J, the junction contained 3 bases not matched to a gene. The CDR3 is 12 amino acids. The V gene's germline CDR1 is ENHRY and CDR2 SYGVKD. The DNA of the CDR3 is TGTGCCATCAGTGCTACAGGGGTCGAGCAGTACTTC. Translated: CAISATGVEQYF.

This clone was seen just once. The CDR3 spells CASRRGTSGNSYEQYF. In DNA form, the CDR3 reads TGTGCCAGCAGACGTGGGACTAGCGGGAACTCCTACGAGCAGTACTTC. V usage is TRBV27 and J usage is TRBJ2-7; 13 bases fit TRBD2. CDR1 and CDR2 (germline): MNHEY, SMNVEV (reference sequence). There are 16 residues in the CDR3. V shed 6 bases and J 0 bases; nucleotides not matched to a gene: 5.

The V call is TRBV19, the J call TRBJ2-2; D unresolved. The CDR3 has 13 residues. Trimming took 3 bases from V and 6 from J, leaving 8 bases between them. Germline assignment: CDR1 LNHDA and CDR2 SQIVND (reference sequence). In nucleotides, the CDR3 is TGTGCCAGTAGTATTGGGCAGGCCGGGGAGCTGTTTTTT. Its protein is CASSIGQAGELFF.

V and J are TRBV7-9 and TRBJ1-6, with 8 bases aligning to TRBD1. CDR1 and CDR2 from the germline V gene are SEHNR and FQNEAQ (reference sequence). J was trimmed by 14 bases and V by 5 bases; bases with no gene match: 5. The CDR3 sequence is 12 residues long. CDR3: CASSQDRVSLHF. The CDR3 DNA reads as TGTGCCAGCAGCCAGGACAGGGTATCCCTCCACTTT.

V and J are TRBV10-1 and TRBJ1-2, with D unclear. CDR3 length: 17 amino acids. Germline CDR1 reads WNHNN; CDR2 reads SYGVQD (reference sequence). Trimming cost V 6 bases and J 4 bases, with 24 bases left between them. This CDR3 is CASRDGRGPPLCYGYTF. The CDR3 DNA reads as TGCGCCAGCAGAGACGGGAGAGGACCGCCTCTATGCTATGGCTACACCTTC.

V gene TRBV19 combines with J gene TRBJ2-1; 8 bases agree with TRBD1. CDR3 length: 15 residues. V was clipped by 10 bases and J by 7 bases; unmatched bases: 15. Germline CDR1 is LNHDA and CDR2 is SQIVND (reference sequence). CDR3 sequence (DNA): TGTGCCACCTCCCCCGGACAGGGCAGACGGAATGAGCAGTTCTTC. Residues: CATSPGQGRRNEQFF.

The chain links TRBV6-6 to TRBJ2-7, with 7 bases matching TRBD1. V dropped 5 bases and J dropped 3; count of bases not matched to a gene: 7. The length of the CDR3 is 14 residues. CDR1 is MNHNY, CDR2 SVGAGI, per germline (reference sequence). The DNA for the CDR3 is TGTGCCAGCAGTCCCGGGGACAGCAACTACGAGCAGTACTTC. It specifies CASSPGDSNYEQYF.

This clone appeared once. The V and J genes are TRBV27 and TRBJ1-2; 10 nucleotides align to TRBD1. Germline V lookup: CDR1 MNHEY, CDR2 SMNVEV (reference sequence). With V trimmed by 5 bases and J by 4 bases, 19 bases remained unmatched. This CDR3 contains 19 residues. The CDR3, as DNA: TGTGCCAGCAGTCAAAAGGCCGGACAGGGGGGAGTATCGGGCTATGGCTACACCTTC. Residues: CASSQKAGQGGVSGYGYTF.

This rearrangement joins TRBV9 to TRBJ2-5, with 12 positions matching TRBD2. Germline CDR1 and CDR2: SGDLS and YYNGEE. This CDR3 contains 16 residues. V gave up 2 bases and J gave up 5 bases; unmatched junction bases: 7. The CDR3 here is CASSVSLAGGRETQYF. The CDR3, as DNA: TGTGCCAGCAGCGTTTCACTAGCGGGAGGACGGGAGACCCAGTACTTC.

V is TRBV5-4 and J is TRBJ2-5; 11 bases match TRBD1. V lost 4 bases to trimming and J lost 5 bases; unmatched junction nucleotides: 10. CDR1 SGHNT and CDR2 YYREEE come from the germline V gene (reference sequence). CDR3 length: 16 amino acids. DNA for the CDR3: TGTGCCAGCAGCCCACGGACAGGGGGCTATGGGGAGACCCAGTACTTC. Translated: CASSPRTGGYGETQYF.

This chain joins TRBV19 and TRBJ2-7; possible D gene TRBD1, 6 bases. This CDR3 has 14 residues. V was shortened by 5 bases and J by 3 bases, with 14 bases between the two germline ends. Germline CDR1 is LNHDA and CDR2 is SQIVND (reference sequence). CDR3 protein: CASSYRDIYYEQYF. For the CDR3, the DNA is TGTGCCAGTAGTTACCGGGACATCTACTACGAGCAGTACTTC.